This TCR beta chain was obtained from a study of molecular identifiers for immune sequencing clone quantification. Only a few counts were recorded for this clonotype. TCR libraries were built in bulk with a published protocol and specific TCR primers. TCRdb fed the PCR reads into MiXCR, producing one record per CDR3 protein. The data hold some 650,000 distinct CDR3 sequences, with 20% observed a single time. The CDR3 length is 17 residues. Germline CDR1 reads SEHNR; CDR2 reads FQNEAQ (reference sequence). The V segment lost 5 bases and the J segment 0 bases; nucleotides outside the gene matches: 12. The source is a human donor in good health. Some libraries in this study had Jurkat cell RNA spiked in. Material for sequencing was naive CD8+ T cells from blood, with Jurkat cell RNA spiked in. Noted subset: FACS-sorted CD8+CD4-CCR7+CD45RA+ naive T cells. V is TRBV7-9 and J is TRBJ1-2; TRBD1 aligns across 7 bases. CDR3 DNA: TGTGCCAGCAGCCCATGGGCAGGGGGACGATCTAACTATGGCTACACCTTC. It is translated as CASSPWAGGRSNYGYTF.